Listed here is a single T cell receptor beta chain. What it binds is not known. Each CDR3 protein is one row after TCRdb ran MiXCR on the 5' RACE reads. The sample lists 350,000 to 500,000 distinct CDR3 sequences, around 20% occurring once. This sample was taken from a study of T-cell memory formation after mild COVID-19. The study, taken as a whole, reports: Shrinking CD4+ clones were chiefly CM and EM; CD8+ ones were chiefly EMRA.

Germline V gene data show CDR1 as MNHEY and CDR2 as SVGAGI. V lost 2 bases, J lost 6 bases, and 11 bases lay in between. CDR3 length equals 13 residues. The V call is TRBV6-5, the J call TRBJ2-7; perhaps D is TRBD1 or TRBD2 (5 bases each). Sequencing was done on a sample of PBMCs or a T cell subset sorted from them (not recorded which). This clonotype originated in an adult woman who had mild COVID-19 (a few samples of this study predate the infection). Cell type and time point are not known. CDR3 loop: CASSYGDGIEQYF. CDR3 DNA sequence: TGTGCCAGCAGTTACGGGGACGGTATCGAGCAGTACTTC.